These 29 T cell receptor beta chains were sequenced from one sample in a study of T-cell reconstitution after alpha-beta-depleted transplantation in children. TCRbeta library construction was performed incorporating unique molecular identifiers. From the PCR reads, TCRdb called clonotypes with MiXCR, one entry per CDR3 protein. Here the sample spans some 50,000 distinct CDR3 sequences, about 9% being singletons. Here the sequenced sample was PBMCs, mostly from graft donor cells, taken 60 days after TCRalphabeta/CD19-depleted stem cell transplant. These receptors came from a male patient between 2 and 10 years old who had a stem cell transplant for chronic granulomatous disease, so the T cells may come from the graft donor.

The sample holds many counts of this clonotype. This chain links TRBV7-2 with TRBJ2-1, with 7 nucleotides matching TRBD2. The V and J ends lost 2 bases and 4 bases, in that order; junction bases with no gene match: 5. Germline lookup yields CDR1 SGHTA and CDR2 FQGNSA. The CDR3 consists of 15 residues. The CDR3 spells CASSLFGGIYNEQFF. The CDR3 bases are TGTGCCAGCAGCTTATTCGGGGGGATATACAATGAGCAGTTCTTC.

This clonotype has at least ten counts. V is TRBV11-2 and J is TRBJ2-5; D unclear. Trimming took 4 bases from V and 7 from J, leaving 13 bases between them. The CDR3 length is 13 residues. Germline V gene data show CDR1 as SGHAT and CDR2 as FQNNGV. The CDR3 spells CASSSRVLVTQYF. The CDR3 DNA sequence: TGTGCCAGCAGCTCAAGGGTTTTGGTGACCCAGTACTTC.

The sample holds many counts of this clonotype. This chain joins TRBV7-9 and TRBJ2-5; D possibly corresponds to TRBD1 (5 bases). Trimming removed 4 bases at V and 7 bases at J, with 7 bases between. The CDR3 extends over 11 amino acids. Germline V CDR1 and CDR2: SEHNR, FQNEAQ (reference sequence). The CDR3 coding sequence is TGTGCCAGCAGCTCTAGGGGGACCCAGTACTTC. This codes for CASSSRGTQYF.

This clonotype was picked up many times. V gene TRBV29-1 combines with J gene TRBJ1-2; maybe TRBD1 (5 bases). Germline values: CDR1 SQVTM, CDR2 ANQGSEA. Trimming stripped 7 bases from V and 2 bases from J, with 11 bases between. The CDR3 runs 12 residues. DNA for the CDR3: TGCAGCGCTACCAGGGAAAACTATGGCTACACCTTC. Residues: CSATRENYGYTF.

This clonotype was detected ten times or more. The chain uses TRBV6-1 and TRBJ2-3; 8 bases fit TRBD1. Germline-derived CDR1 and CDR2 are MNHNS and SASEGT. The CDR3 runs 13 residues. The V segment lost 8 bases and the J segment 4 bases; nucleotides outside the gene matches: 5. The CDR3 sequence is CASSTQGADTQYF. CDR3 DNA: TGTGCCAGCTCAACACAGGGGGCAGATACGCAGTATTTT.

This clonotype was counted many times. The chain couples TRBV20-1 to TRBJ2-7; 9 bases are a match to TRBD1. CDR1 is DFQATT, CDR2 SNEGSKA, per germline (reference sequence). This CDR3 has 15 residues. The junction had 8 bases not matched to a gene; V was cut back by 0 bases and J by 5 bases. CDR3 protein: CSARDRGQGAHEQYF. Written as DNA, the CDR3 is TGCAGTGCTAGAGATCGGGGACAGGGTGCGCACGAGCAGTACTTC.

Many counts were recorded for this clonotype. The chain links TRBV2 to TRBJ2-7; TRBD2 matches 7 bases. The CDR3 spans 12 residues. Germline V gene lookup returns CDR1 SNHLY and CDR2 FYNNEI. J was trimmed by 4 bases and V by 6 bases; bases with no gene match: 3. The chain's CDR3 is CASRGLFYEQYF. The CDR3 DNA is TGTGCCAGCAGGGGACTATTTTACGAGCAGTACTTC.

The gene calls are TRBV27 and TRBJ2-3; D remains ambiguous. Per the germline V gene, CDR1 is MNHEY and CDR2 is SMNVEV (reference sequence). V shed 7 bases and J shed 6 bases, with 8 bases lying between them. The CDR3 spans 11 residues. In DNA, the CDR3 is TGTGCCAGCATTCATGGGGATACGCAGTATTTT. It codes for CASIHGDTQYF.

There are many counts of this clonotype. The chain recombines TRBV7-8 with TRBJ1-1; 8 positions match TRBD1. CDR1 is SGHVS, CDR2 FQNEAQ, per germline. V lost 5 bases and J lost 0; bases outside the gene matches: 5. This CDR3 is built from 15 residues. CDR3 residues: CASSTRTGLNTEAFF. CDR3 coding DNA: TGTGCCAGCAGCACGAGGACAGGGCTGAACACTGAAGCTTTCTTT. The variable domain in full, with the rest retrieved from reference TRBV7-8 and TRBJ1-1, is GAGVSQSPRYKVAKRGQDVALRCDPISGHVSLFWYQQALGQGPEFLTYFQNEAQLDKSGLPSDRFFAERPEGSVSTLKIQRTQQEDSAVYLCASSTRTGLNTEAFFGQGTRLTVV.

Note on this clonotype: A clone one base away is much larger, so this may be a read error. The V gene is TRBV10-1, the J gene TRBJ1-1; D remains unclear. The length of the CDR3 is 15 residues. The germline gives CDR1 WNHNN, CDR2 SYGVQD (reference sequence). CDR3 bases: TGCGCCAGCAGTGAGTCTAAAGGGCGAAACACTAAAGCTTTCTTT. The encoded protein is CASSESKGRNTKAFF.

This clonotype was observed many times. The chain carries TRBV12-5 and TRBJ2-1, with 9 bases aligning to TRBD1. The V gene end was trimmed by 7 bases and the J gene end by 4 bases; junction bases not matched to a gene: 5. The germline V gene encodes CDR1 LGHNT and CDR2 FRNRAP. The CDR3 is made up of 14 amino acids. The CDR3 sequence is CASVPGQGYNEQFF. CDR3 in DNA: TGTGCTAGTGTACCGGGACAGGGTTACAATGAGCAGTTCTTC.

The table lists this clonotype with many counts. CDR3 nucleotides: TGTGCCATCAGGGGAGGGACTAGCGGGAGACGTAGCCCAGATACGCAGTATTTT. Translation: CAIRGGTSGRRSPDTQYF. The chain employs TRBV10-3 and TRBJ2-3; 14 positions agree with TRBD2. Germline V gene data show CDR1 as ENHRY and CDR2 as SYGVKD. The length of the CDR3 is 18 residues. V gave up 6 bases and J gave up 4 bases; unmatched junction bases: 12.

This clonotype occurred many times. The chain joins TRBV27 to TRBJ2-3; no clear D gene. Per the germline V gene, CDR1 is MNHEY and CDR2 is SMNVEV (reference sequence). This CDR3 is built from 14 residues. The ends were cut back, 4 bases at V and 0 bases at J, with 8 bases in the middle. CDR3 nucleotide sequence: TGTGCCAGCAGTTCATTAGGTAGCACAGATACGCAGTATTTT. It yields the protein CASSSLGSTDTQYF.

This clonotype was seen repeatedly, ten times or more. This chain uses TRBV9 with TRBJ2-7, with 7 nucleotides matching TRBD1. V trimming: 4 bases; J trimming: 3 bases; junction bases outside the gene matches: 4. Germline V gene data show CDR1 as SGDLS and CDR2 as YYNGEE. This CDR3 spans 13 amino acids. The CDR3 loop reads CASSPGQHYEQYF. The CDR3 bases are TGTGCCAGCAGCCCGGGACAGCACTACGAGCAGTACTTC.

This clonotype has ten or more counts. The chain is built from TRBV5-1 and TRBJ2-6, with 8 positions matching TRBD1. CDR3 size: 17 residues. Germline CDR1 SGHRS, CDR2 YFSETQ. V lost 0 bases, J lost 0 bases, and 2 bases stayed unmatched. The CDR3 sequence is CASSLVQGASGANVLTF. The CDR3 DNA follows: TGCGCCAGCAGCTTGGTTCAGGGGGCCTCTGGGGCCAACGTCCTGACTTTC.

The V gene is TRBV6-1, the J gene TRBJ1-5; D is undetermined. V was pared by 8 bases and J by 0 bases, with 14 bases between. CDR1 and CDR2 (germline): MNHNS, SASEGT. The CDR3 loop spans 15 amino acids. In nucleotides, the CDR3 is TGTGCCAGCCGCGTCCGGGAATATAGCAATCAGCCCCAGCATTTT. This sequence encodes CASRVREYSNQPQHF.

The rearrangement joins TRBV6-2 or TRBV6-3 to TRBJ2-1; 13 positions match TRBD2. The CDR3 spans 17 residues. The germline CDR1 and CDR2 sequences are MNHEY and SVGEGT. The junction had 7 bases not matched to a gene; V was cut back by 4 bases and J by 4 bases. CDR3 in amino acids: CASSSLTTSGRYNEQFF. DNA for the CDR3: TGTGCCAGCAGTTCCCTAACGACTAGCGGGAGGTACAATGAGCAGTTCTTC.

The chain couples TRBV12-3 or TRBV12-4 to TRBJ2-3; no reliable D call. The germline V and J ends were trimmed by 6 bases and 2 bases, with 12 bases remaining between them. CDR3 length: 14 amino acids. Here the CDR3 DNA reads TGTGCCAGCAGAATCGAAAAAACCACAGATACGCAGTATTTT. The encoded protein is CASRIEKTTDTQYF.

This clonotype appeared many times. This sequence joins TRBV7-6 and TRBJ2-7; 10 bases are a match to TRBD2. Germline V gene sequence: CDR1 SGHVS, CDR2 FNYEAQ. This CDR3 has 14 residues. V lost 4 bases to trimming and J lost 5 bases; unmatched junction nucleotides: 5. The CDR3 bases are TGTGCCAGCAGCTCCCTAGCGGGAGTCAACGAGCAGTACTTC. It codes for CASSSLAGVNEQYF. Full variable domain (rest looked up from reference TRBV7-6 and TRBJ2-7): GAGVSQSPRYKVTKRGQDVALRCDPISGHVSLYWYRQALGQGPEFLTYFNYEAQQDKSGLPNDRFSAERPEGSISTLTIQRTEQRDSAMYRCASSSLAGVNEQYFGPGTRLTVT.

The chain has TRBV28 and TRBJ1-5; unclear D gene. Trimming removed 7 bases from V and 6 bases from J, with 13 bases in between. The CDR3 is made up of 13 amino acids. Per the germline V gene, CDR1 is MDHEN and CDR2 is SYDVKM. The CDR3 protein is CASIRSIGQPQHF. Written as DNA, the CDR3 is TGTGCCAGCATAAGGAGTATAGGTCAGCCCCAGCATTTT.

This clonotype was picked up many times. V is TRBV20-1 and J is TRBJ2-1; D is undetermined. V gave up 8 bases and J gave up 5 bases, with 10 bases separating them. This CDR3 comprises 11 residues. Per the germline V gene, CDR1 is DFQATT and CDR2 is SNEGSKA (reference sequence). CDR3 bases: TGCAGTTCCGACCGGAACAATGAGCAGTTCTTC. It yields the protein CSSDRNNEQFF.

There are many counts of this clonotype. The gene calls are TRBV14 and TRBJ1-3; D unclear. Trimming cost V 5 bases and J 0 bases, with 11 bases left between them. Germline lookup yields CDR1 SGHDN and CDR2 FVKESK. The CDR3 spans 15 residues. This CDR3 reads CASSGGLSSGNTIYF. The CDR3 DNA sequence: TGTGCCAGCAGCGGCGGCTTGAGCTCTGGAAACACCATATATTTT.

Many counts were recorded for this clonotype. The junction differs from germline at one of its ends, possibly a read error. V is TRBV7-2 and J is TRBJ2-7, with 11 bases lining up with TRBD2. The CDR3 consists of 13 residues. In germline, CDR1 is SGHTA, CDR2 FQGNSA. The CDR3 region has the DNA TGTGCCAGCAGCTCTGGACTAGCGGGCATGGGGGACTTC. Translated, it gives CASSSGLAGMGDF.

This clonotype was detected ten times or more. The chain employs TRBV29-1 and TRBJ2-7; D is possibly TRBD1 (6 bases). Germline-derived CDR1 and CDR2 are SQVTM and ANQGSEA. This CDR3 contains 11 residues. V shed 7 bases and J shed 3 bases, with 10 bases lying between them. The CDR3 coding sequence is TGCAGCGCCCAGGGGTACTACGAGCAGTACTTC. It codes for CSAQGYYEQYF.

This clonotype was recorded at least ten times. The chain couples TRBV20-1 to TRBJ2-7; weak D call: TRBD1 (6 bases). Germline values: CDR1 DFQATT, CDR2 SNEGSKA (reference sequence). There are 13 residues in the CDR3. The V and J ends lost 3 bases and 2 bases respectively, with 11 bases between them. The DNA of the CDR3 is TGCAGTGCTAGCACAGGGCCCACCTACGAGCAGTACTTC. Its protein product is CSASTGPTYEQYF.

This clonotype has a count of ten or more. The CDR3 DNA is TGTGCCAGCAGCGTAGTTCGGCGGACGAAGGGCCCTGCGTACTTC. Encoded protein: CASSVVRRTKGPAYF. The V call is TRBV9, the J call TRBJ2-7, with D hard to call. There are 15 residues in the CDR3. Germline V CDR1 and CDR2: SGDLS, YYNGEE. Trimming shortened V by 0 bases and J by 12 bases, and 22 bases separated the two germline ends.

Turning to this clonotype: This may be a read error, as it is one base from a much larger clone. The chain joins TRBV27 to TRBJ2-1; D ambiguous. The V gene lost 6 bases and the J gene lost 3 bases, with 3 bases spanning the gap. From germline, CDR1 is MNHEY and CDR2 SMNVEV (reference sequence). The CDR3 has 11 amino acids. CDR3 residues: CASSYYNEQFF. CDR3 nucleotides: TGTGCCAGCAGCTACTACAATGAGCAGTTCTTC.

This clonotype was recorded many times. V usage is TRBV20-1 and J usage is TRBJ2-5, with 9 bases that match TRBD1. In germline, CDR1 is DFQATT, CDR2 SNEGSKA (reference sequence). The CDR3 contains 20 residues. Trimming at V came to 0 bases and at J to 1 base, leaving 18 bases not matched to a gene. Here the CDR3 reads CSARDLRTGADHGPQETQYF. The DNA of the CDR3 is TGCAGTGCTAGAGATCTTCGGACAGGGGCGGACCACGGACCCCAAGAGACCCAGTACTTC.

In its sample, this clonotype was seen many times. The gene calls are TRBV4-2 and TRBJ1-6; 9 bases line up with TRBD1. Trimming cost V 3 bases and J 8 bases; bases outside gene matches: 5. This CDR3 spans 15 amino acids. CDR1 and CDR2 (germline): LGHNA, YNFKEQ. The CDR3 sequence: CASSHRDREDSPLHF. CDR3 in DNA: TGTGCCAGCAGCCACCGGGACAGGGAGGATTCACCCCTCCACTTT.